This T cell receptor (beta chain) was identified in a study of cytomegalovirus exposure and HLA in healthy donors. Study-wide points: A later analysis by the authors found several of the most significant clusters apparently linked to common viral pathogens. Later on, an analysis tied 15,000 to 20,000 TCR beta sequences to HLA alleles at 0.05 false discovery rate.

PCR used 60 Vbeta primers and 13 Jbeta primers. Clones were read by immunoSEQ multiplex PCR, and TCRdb kept only the in-frame ones, dropping some. The data contain 250,000 to 350,000 clones, around 80% of them singletons. Germline V gene data show CDR1 as MNHGY and CDR2 as SAAAGT. The CDR3 extends over 15 amino acids. The germline V and J ends were trimmed by 0 bases and 7 bases, with 10 bases remaining between them. On this clone: No antigen is known for it.

The chain has TRBV6-8 and TRBJ1-6; TRBD1 is a possible D gene (6 bases). Sequencing used PBMCs. This clonotype was obtained from a girl aged 2 to 10 in good health and CMV-seronegative. The CDR3 loop is CASSYSGTRNSPLHF. The DNA for the CDR3 is TGTGCCAGCAGTTACTCCGGGACACGAAATTCACCCCTCCACTTT.